What follows are 29 T cell receptor beta chains derived from one specimen sequenced in a study of CD8+CD57+ T cells in acquired aplastic anemia. According to the study, genomic DNA was the template for TCR beta VDJ and CDR3 profiling. TCRdb re-called the reads with MiXCR, one entry per CDR3 protein. Of hundreds of thousands of distinct CDR3 sequences in the sample, 25% to 40% are singletons; the top ten hold approximately 0.82%. Sequencing was done on patients that had shown CD8+CD57+ cell expansion by flow cytometry. The sequenced material came from sorted CD4+, CD8+, or CD8+CD57+ T cells (not recorded which) from PBMCs. Receptors were obtained from a human donor with aplastic anemia.

This clonotype came up many times. The gene calls are TRBV2 and TRBJ1-5, with D possibly TRBD1 on 5 matching bases. Germline V gene lookup returns CDR1 SNHLY and CDR2 FYNNEI. This CDR3 has 13 amino acids. V lost 6 bases and J lost 1, with 7 bases in between. The CDR3 DNA follows: TGTGCCAGCAGCCGACAGAGCAATCAGCCCCAGCATTTT. This sequence encodes CASSRQSNQPQHF.

V gene TRBV5-1 combines with J gene TRBJ2-3; D remains ambiguous. The CDR3 sequence is 11 residues long. Trimming cost V 0 bases and J 6 bases, with 2 bases left between them. Per germline, CDR1 SGHRS and CDR2 YFSETQ. CDR3 loop: CASSLDDTQYF. Written as DNA, the CDR3 is TGCGCCAGCAGCTTGGATGATACGCAGTATTTT.

This clonotype was detected many times. The V and J genes are TRBV7-9 and TRBJ1-1; D gene ambiguous. The CDR3 consists of 14 residues. Per germline, CDR1 SEHNR and CDR2 FQNEAQ (reference sequence). With 4 bases removed from V and 1 base from J, the gap between germline ends came to 10 bases. The CDR3, as DNA: TGTGCCAGCAGCTATTTGGGTAAGAACACTGAAGCTTTCTTT. Translating it yields CASSYLGKNTEAFF.

Ten or more counts support this clonotype. The J gene is TRBJ1-1, the V gene TRBV19; tentatively, D is TRBD1 (6 bases). The CDR3 spans 15 residues. V was cut by 0 bases and J by 4 bases, with 12 bases left in between. CDR1 and CDR2 from the germline V gene are LNHDA and SQIVND (reference sequence). Here the CDR3 DNA reads TGTGCCAGTAGTATAGATGGGGGGCCAGGCACTGAAGCTTTCTTT. As protein: CASSIDGGPGTEAFF.

This clonotype was recorded many times. The rearrangement links TRBV6-1 to TRBJ1-2; D call uncertain. The V gene's germline CDR1 is MNHNS and CDR2 SASEGT. The CDR3 is 13 residues long. V was cut by 3 bases and J by 2 bases, with 7 bases left in between. The CDR3 DNA reads TGTGCCAGCAGTGACGAACGGAACTATGGCTACACCTTC. It is translated as CASSDERNYGYTF.

The J gene is TRBJ2-2, the V gene TRBV9, with 8 bases lining up with TRBD1. Germline trimming cut 3 bases from V and 5 bases from J; bases unmatched to any gene: 9. The germline CDR1 and CDR2 sequences are SGDLS and YYNGEE. This CDR3 has 16 amino acids. The CDR3: CASSEGAGGLTGELFF. The CDR3 DNA is TGTGCCAGCAGCGAGGGAGCAGGGGGCTTAACCGGGGAGCTGTTTTTT.

The chain uses TRBV19 and TRBJ2-1; D remains ambiguous. Germline lookup yields CDR1 LNHDA and CDR2 SQIVND (reference sequence). Trimming took 0 bases from V and 6 from J, leaving 9 bases between them. The CDR3 has 14 amino acids. In DNA, the CDR3 is TGTGCCAGTAGTATAGACCCTATTAGCAATGAGCAGTTCTTC. This sequence encodes CASSIDPISNEQFF.

The table lists this clonotype with many counts. The chain links TRBV29-1 to TRBJ1-1, with a possible D match to TRBD1 (5 bases). The CDR3 loop spans 14 amino acids. The germline CDR1 and CDR2 sequences are SQVTM and ANQGSEA. Trimming cost V 7 bases and J 3 bases, with 18 bases left between them. The CDR3 protein is CSAWMGPVDTEAFF. CDR3 nucleotide sequence: TGCAGCGCCTGGATGGGACCCGTGGACACTGAAGCTTTCTTT.

This clonotype was seen ten or more times. This sequence joins TRBV2 and TRBJ2-3; D not certain. This CDR3 spans 14 amino acids. The V gene's germline CDR1 is SNHLY and CDR2 FYNNEI. The V end lost 4 bases, the J end lost 4 bases, and 12 bases lay between the germline ends. The CDR3 bases are TGTGCCAGCAGTGTTATTCCAAGCGCAGATACGCAGTATTTT. This codes for CASSVIPSADTQYF. Full variable domain (outside the CDR3, taken from reference TRBV2 and TRBJ2-3): EPEVTQTPSHQVTQMGQEVILRCVPISNHLYFYWYRQILGQKVEFLVSFYNNEISEKSEIFDDQFSVERPDGSNFTLKIRSTKLEDSAMYFCASSVIPSADTQYFGPGTRLTVL.

This clonotype was found many times. The V and J genes are TRBV20-1 and TRBJ1-6, with D tentatively TRBD1 (5 bases). Trimming took 2 bases from V and 9 from J, leaving 11 bases between them. The CDR3 has 13 residues. Germline CDR1 reads DFQATT; CDR2 reads SNEGSKA (reference sequence). CDR3 nucleotide sequence: TGCAGTGCTAGACAGGGTTACTCTTCACCCCTCCACTTT. This codes for CSARQGYSSPLHF.

A word on this clonotype: This is likely a read error, given that the CDR3 carries no conserved phenylalanine or tryptophan at its end. The chain employs TRBV24-1 and TRBJ2-5, with a tentative D call TRBD1 (5 bases). The CDR3 consists of 16 residues. V gave up 8 bases and J gave up 0 bases, with 18 bases separating them. Germline CDR1 is KGHDR and CDR2 is SFDVKD. In DNA form, the CDR3 reads TGTGCCACCAATACAGGCCAGGGCAATTACCAAGAGACCCAGTACCTC. Translation gives CATNTGQGNYQETQYL.

The rearrangement joins TRBV10-3 to TRBJ2-7; 7 bases map to TRBD2. The CDR3 loop spans 10 amino acids. CDR1 ENHRY and CDR2 SYGVKD come from the germline V gene. Unmatched junction bases numbered 0, after V lost 4 bases and J lost 9 bases. For the CDR3, the DNA is TGTGCCATCAGTGGCGGGGGGCAGTACTTC. Its protein product is CAISGGGQYF.

The chain recombines TRBV19 with TRBJ2-3, with no clear D. This CDR3 comprises 16 residues. V was shortened by 5 bases and J by 2 bases, with 17 bases between the two germline ends. Germline assignment: CDR1 LNHDA and CDR2 SQIVND (reference sequence). The CDR3 bases are TGTGCCAGTAGTTCGCCTACAACTACTTTCACAGATACGCAGTATTTT. This encodes CASSSPTTTFTDTQYF.

This clonotype has ten or more counts. The chain employs TRBV6-5 and TRBJ2-7; 7 bases are a match to TRBD1. Looked up from germline, CDR1 is MNHEY and CDR2 is SVGAGI. The ends lost 4 bases at V and 6 bases at J; junction bases unmatched: 6. The CDR3 consists of 13 residues. The CDR3 nucleotides are TGTGCCAGCAGTTTGGCGACAGGGCGCGAGCAGTACTTC. Residues: CASSLATGREQYF.

This chain uses TRBV11-3 with TRBJ1-1, with D unclear. The CDR3 is 11 amino acids. The germline V and J ends were trimmed by 3 bases and 13 bases, with 12 bases remaining between them. Germline V lookup: CDR1 SGHNT, CDR2 YENEEA. The CDR3: CASSLAYEDFF. CDR3 DNA sequence: TGTGCCAGCAGCTTGGCCTATGAGGATTTCTTT.

This clonotype appeared many times. The chain carries TRBV10-1 and TRBJ2-3; the D is unclear. V lost 8 bases and J lost 12, with 6 bases in between. CDR1 is WNHNN, CDR2 SYGVQD, per germline (reference sequence). CDR3 length: 8 amino acids. The CDR3 region has the DNA TGCGCCAGCGGTCCTCAGTATTTT. Translated, it gives CASGPQYF.

The J gene is TRBJ1-1, the V gene TRBV29-1; the D gene is possibly TRBD1 (6 bases). CDR3 size: 15 residues. V lost 6 bases to trimming and J lost 4 bases, with 21 bases between them. Germline-derived CDR1 and CDR2 are SQVTM and ANQGSEA. CDR3 amino acids: CSVAFAGGRGTEAFF. The CDR3 DNA follows: TGCAGCGTCGCCTTCGCGGGGGGGCGCGGCACTGAAGCTTTCTTT.

This clonotype was found once. V and J are TRBV9 and TRBJ2-2, with D possibly matching TRBD2 (5 bases). Germline CDR1 SGDLS, CDR2 YYNGEE. Between the trimmed V and J ends, which lost 4 bases and 9 bases, there was a span of 10 bases. This CDR3 is 12 amino acids long. CDR3 residues: CASSLEARELFF. Written as DNA, the CDR3 is TGTGCCAGCAGCCTGGAGGCGCGGGAGCTGTTTTTT.

This clonotype was observed at least ten times. The rearrangement uses TRBV6-5 and TRBJ1-2, with TRBD1 identical over 12 bases. Germline values: CDR1 MNHEY, CDR2 SVGAGI. This CDR3 has 17 amino acids. Unmatched junction bases numbered 18, after V lost 10 bases and J lost 6 bases. CDR3 bases: TGTGCCACCCGTTCATATCTCGGGGACAGGGGGCGGGATGGCTACACCTTC. This encodes CATRSYLGDRGRDGYTF.

This clonotype has only a few counts. The rearrangement joins TRBV10-2 to TRBJ1-6; D not certain. V lost 9 bases, J lost 7 bases, and 7 bases lay in between. Germline values: CDR1 WSHSY, CDR2 SAAADI. The CDR3 runs to 11 residues. The CDR3 bases are TGCGCCAGTGACGGGAATTCACCCCTCCACTTT. Protein product: CASDGNSPLHF.

A word on this clonotype: Just one base apart from a much larger clone, this may be a read error. Because the CDR3 is missing its conserved closing phenylalanine or tryptophan, this is likely a read error. The rearrangement joins TRBV20-1 to TRBJ2-7; the D gene is possibly TRBD1 (6 bases). CDR3 length equals 13 residues. Germline V CDR1 and CDR2: DFQATT, SNEGSKA (reference sequence). CDR3 region: CSARGTTTYEQYS. CDR3 DNA: TGCAGTGCAAGAGGGACAACGACATACGAGCAGTACTCC.

In its sample, this clonotype was seen a few times. The DNA for the CDR3 is TGTGCCAGCAGTGTGGGGGTATTGCATTCACCCCTCCACTTT. Translating it yields CASSVGVLHSPLHF. The chain carries TRBV6-1 and TRBJ1-6, with D possibly TRBD1 on 5 matching bases. Germline V gives CDR1 MNHNS, CDR2 SASEGT. The ends were cut back, 4 bases at V and 8 bases at J, with 12 bases in the middle. This CDR3 region has 14 residues.

V gene TRBV25-1 combines with J gene TRBJ1-5; D gene unclear. Germline CDR1 is MGHDK and CDR2 is SYGVNS. The ends were cut back, 5 bases at V and 4 bases at J, with 15 bases in the middle. The CDR3 has 15 residues. The CDR3 sequence: CASSFQGLRNQPQHF. For the CDR3, the DNA is TGTGCCAGCAGTTTTCAAGGCCTCCGTAATCAGCCCCAGCATTTT.

The chain carries TRBV6-1 and TRBJ2-1; possible D gene TRBD1, 5 bases. CDR1 is MNHNS, CDR2 SASEGT, per germline. V lost 6 bases, J lost 10 bases, and 16 bases lay in between. The CDR3 sequence is 13 residues long. Written as DNA, the CDR3 is TGTGCCAGCAGGCGCCAGGGCTTTTGGGAGCAGTTCTTC. Residues: CASRRQGFWEQFF.

This sequence joins TRBV25-1 and TRBJ2-5; unclear D gene. The V end lost 3 bases, the J end lost 1 base, and 9 bases lay between the germline ends. Germline assignment: CDR1 MGHDK and CDR2 SYGVNS. The CDR3 has 14 residues. CDR3 loop: CASSDFRVQETQYF. In nucleotides, the CDR3 is TGTGCCAGCAGTGATTTTAGGGTCCAAGAGACCCAGTACTTC.

In this sample, this clonotype turned up many times. The chain is built from TRBV11-2 and TRBJ1-2; D is possibly TRBD1 (5 bases). Trimming removed 5 bases from V and 8 bases from J, with 27 bases in between. Germline V CDR1 and CDR2: SGHAT, FQNNGV. The CDR3 length is 17 residues. In DNA, the CDR3 is TGTGCCAGCAGCGGCGCGTGGGGGACCTCTCCTCTGGGGGGCTACACCTTC. Translated: CASSGAWGTSPLGGYTF.

This clonotype was observed a few times. This chain connects TRBV4-2 to TRBJ2-2; 9 bases align to TRBD1. Germline assignment: CDR1 LGHNA and CDR2 YNFKEQ. V lost 0 bases and J lost 0; bases outside the gene matches: 2. This CDR3 comprises 17 residues. In nucleotides, the CDR3 is TGTGCCAGCAGCCAAGACAGGGACAGGGCGAACACCGGGGAGCTGTTTTTT. This translates into CASSQDRDRANTGELFF.

This clonotype occurred many times. The chain is built from TRBV25-1 and TRBJ2-5; 8 bases fit TRBD2. Germline CDR1 reads MGHDK; CDR2 reads SYGVNS. The length of the CDR3 is 16 residues. The trim removed 2 bases at V and 1 base at J, leaving 6 bases unmatched. CDR3 bases: TGTGCCAGCAGTGAAGGGGTAGCGGGGATCCAAGAGACCCAGTACTTC. Translated, it gives CASSEGVAGIQETQYF.

This clonotype occurred many times. The chain couples TRBV24-1 to TRBJ2-2, with 11 bases identical to TRBD1. Germline V gene lookup returns CDR1 KGHDR and CDR2 SFDVKD. This CDR3 has 17 residues. V shed 4 bases and J 4 bases; nucleotides not matched to a gene: 7. The CDR3 nucleotides are TGTGCCACCAGTGACACGCCAGGACAGGGGGCCACCGGGGAGCTGTTTTTT. It codes for CATSDTPGQGATGELFF.